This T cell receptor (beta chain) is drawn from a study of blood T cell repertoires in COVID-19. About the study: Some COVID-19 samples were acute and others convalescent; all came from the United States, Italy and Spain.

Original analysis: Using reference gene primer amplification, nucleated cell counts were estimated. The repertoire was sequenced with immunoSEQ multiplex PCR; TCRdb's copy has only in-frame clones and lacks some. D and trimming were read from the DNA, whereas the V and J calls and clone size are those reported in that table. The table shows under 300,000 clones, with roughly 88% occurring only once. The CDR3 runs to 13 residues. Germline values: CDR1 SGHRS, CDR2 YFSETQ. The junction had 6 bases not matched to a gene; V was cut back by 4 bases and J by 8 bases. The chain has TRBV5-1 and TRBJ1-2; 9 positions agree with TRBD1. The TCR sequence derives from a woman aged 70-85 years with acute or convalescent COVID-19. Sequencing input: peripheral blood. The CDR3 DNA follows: TGCGCCAGCAGCGGGACAGGGATCTACGGCTACACCTTC. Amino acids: CASSGTGIYGYTF.